One T cell receptor (beta chain) is described in this entry. Its antigen is not yet known. Per-base qualities were not stored, and no clone one base away is much larger. TCRbeta CDR3 regions were amplified from genomic DNA by means of the immunoSEQ Assay, a bias-controlled multiplex PCR. As for how the authors treated the data: Nucleated cell counts per sample were estimated from amplification of reference gene primers within the assay. Sequence reads were collapsed and filtered to measure the absolute abundance of every unique TCRbeta CDR3 rearrangement. For each sample, productive Simpson clonality was calculated as the square root of Simpson's diversity index over productive rearrangements. TCRdb re-hosts the immuneACCESS table, in-frame sequences only. Its copies lack some clones; in the studies checked, an unresolved V gene accounts for under half of them, and the cause for the rest is not known. The D gene and trimming were derived from the DNA, and the V and J assignments and clone size from that table. Present in this sample are about 360,000 clones, less than 90% of which were seen just once. The top ten clones comprise under 8.5% of the sample.

This record comes from a study of blood T cell repertoires in COVID-19 (dated by TCRdb to the early 2020s). In terms of the full investigation: Collaborator samples came from the United States, Italy and Spain and covered acute and convalescent phases of COVID-19. The prospective study material was composed of cDNA or gDNA derived from T cells, B-cell-depleted T cells, or PBMCs. Deeply sampled blood TCRbeta repertoires from subjects exposed to, actively infected with, or recovered from COVID-19 were included in the dataset. The repertoires were released in a freely available public database meant as a resource for research on the immune response to SARS-CoV-2. The samples were drawn from two sources: the first 160 participants of the ongoing ImmuneRACE study, and fewer than 1,500 subjects contributed by 6 global collaborators. A de-identified subject ID, COVID-19 status, age in years and sex were almost always included in the sample metadata. Where available, HLA class I and class II types were taken from metadata supplied by the sample provider and were not determined by assay-based typing. Points the paper makes about the study in general: The amount of clinical and demographic metadata varied by source and participant and was provided uncurated.

The CDR3 measures 18 amino acids from cysteine to phenylalanine. Just CDR3 DNA is preserved here, 54 bases in frame from base 1. The germline ends are 17 bases apart after V is trimmed by 2 bases and J by 0 bases. As encoded in the germline V gene (reference sequence), CDR1 is SEHNR while CDR2 is FQNEAQ. At one collaborating source in Seattle, patients were enrolled during active infection and were followed longitudinally through the course of disease. Each collaborating institution followed its own protocols to collect whole blood in K2EDTA tubes. For TCRbeta analysis, collaborators shipped samples as frozen whole blood, isolated PBMCs, or DNA extracted from either of those sample types.

Sequencing was performed on peripheral blood. The TCR originated in a woman aged 60-75 years with COVID-19, enrolled during active disease. The chain is assembled from TRBV7-9 and TRBJ2-4; a tentative D call is TRBD2 (7 bases match). The sequenced DNA is TGTGCCAGCAGCTTAAAGGTTCGGGGGGCTTTAGCCAAAAACATTCAGTACTTC. Translated, it gives CASSLKVRGALAKNIQYF.